Sequencing of this T cell receptor (beta chain) was carried out in a study of cytomegalovirus exposure and HLA in healthy donors. Study results and caveats: Presence/absence analyses assumed roughly uniform sequencing depth across donors, which may not hold.

Germline V gene lookup returns CDR1 SGHRS and CDR2 YFSETQ. J was trimmed by 0 bases and V by 0 bases; bases with no gene match: 3. The CDR3 totals 16 residues. Donors were nominally healthy when sampled, though unrecorded immune exposures were likely. Regarding this clone: Its matching antigen is unknown.

Vbeta (60) and Jbeta (13) primers were used in the PCR. Some clones are missing from TCRdb's copy, which holds only in-frame ones; the method was immunoSEQ multiplex PCR. The sample totals under 200,000 clones. The clonotype was recovered from a woman aged 18-29 years in good health and CMV-seropositive. Sequenced: PBMCs. This chain joins TRBV5-1 and TRBJ1-1; 9 bases agree with TRBD1. The CDR3 nucleotides are TGCGCCAGCAGCTTGGTACGGGACAGGGTGAACACTGAAGCTTTCTTT. It yields the protein CASSLVRDRVNTEAFF. The variable domain in full, with the rest retrieved from reference TRBV5-1 and TRBJ1-1, is KAGVTQTPRYLIKTRGQQVTLSCSPISGHRSVSWYQQTPGQGLQFLFEYFSETQRNKGNFPGRFSGRQFSNSRSEMNVSTLELGDSALYLCASSLVRDRVNTEAFFGQGTRLTVV.